These T cell receptor beta chains were read from a single sample in a study of shared clonotypes between healthy human individuals. Sequencing was performed with immunoSEQ multiplex PCR; in TCRdb, only in-frame clones are kept and a portion is missing. This table holds under 700,000 clones, around 95% found once. The sequencing input was naive CD8+ T cells sorted from blood. These receptors all come from a woman aged 25 to 39 in good health. CDR3s include the opening cysteine and the closing phenylalanine or tryptophan. D genes are given only for firm matches. The size field is filled for only some rows; it gives once, few, many or a size class.

j_call v_call d_call clone_size cdr3_aa cdr3_nt
TRBJ2-5 TRBV5-8 TRBD2 NA CASSSGGLAGPYQETQYF TGTGCCAGCAGCTCGGGCGGACTAGCGGGTCCTTACCAAGAGACCCAGTACTTC
TRBJ1-4 TRBV2 NA NA CASRGTENEKLFF TGTGCCAGCAGGGGAACAGAGAATGAAAAACTGTTTTTT
TRBJ1-2 TRBV13 NA once CASSFRAGRYGYTF TGTGCCAGCAGCTTCCGGGCAGGCAGATATGGCTACACCTTC
TRBJ2-7 TRBV27 NA NA CASSPLMPLAEQYF TGTGCCAGCAGTCCCCTTATGCCCTTAGCCGAGCAGTACTTC
TRBJ1-1 TRBV28 TRBD1 NA CASSPQGSEAFF TGTGCCAGCAGCCCACAGGGGTCTGAAGCTTTCTTT
TRBJ2-2 TRBV29-1 NA NA CSVVGAGTGELFF TGCAGCGTTGTGGGGGCCGGCACCGGGGAGCTGTTTTTT
TRBJ1-2 TRBV9 NA NA CASSVVGHPYGYTF TGTGCCAGCAGCGTAGTGGGACACCCCTATGGCTACACCTTC
TRBJ1-1 TRBV25-1 NA NA CASSENIGGTEAFF TGTGCCAGCAGTGAGAACATCGGGGGCACTGAAGCTTTCTTT
TRBJ2-7 TRBV4-1 NA NA CASSPEIGSVGYEQYF TGCGCCAGCAGCCCCGAAATCGGGAGCGTTGGCTACGAGCAGTACTTC
TRBJ2-7 TRBV6-5 NA NA CASSYFTGDFYEQYF TGTGCCAGCAGTTACTTTACAGGGGACTTCTACGAGCAGTACTTC
TRBJ1-2 TRBV4-2 NA NA CASSQVGDLETGGYTF TGTGCCAGCAGCCAAGTTGGGGACTTGGAGACGGGTGGCTACACCTTC
TRBJ1-4 TRBV28 NA once CASSPGQATNEKLFF TGTGCCAGCAGTCCAGGACAAGCAACTAATGAAAAACTGTTTTTT
TRBJ1-2 TRBV7-9 NA NA CASSLNYGHTF TGTGCCAGCTCCCTAAACTATGGCCACACCTTC
TRBJ1-5 TRBV28 NA NA CASTPISVFYSNQPQHF TGTGCCAGCACCCCAATCTCAGTCTTCTATAGCAATCAGCCCCAGCATTTT